This T cell receptor beta chain appears in the sequencing data of a study of blood T cell repertoires in COVID-19. Study details: T cells, B-cell-depleted T cells, or PBMCs supplied cDNA or gDNA.

Original analysis: Estimated nucleated cell counts came from reference gene primer amplification. The method was immunoSEQ multiplex PCR; TCRdb's version includes in-frame clones alone and lacks a portion of them. D and trimming come from the DNA, and the V and J calls and clone size come from that table. Here the sample spans tens of thousands of clones, 80% to 90% being singletons. Germline loops: CDR1 WSHSY, CDR2 SAAADI. The CDR3 has 14 amino acids. The V gene end was trimmed by 4 bases and the J gene end by 7 bases; junction bases not matched to a gene: 6. The receptor was isolated from a woman of 80 years or more with acute or convalescent COVID-19. The sequencing input was peripheral blood. This chain connects TRBV10-2 to TRBJ1-5, with 8 bases matching TRBD1. The CDR3 sequence: CASSGTGNGQPQHF. The CDR3 DNA reads TGCGCCAGCAGTGGGACAGGGAACGGCCAGCCCCAGCATTTT.